The rows below give T cell receptor beta chains drawn from one sample of a study of blood T cell repertoires in COVID-19. Sequencing was performed with immunoSEQ multiplex PCR; in TCRdb, only in-frame clones are kept and a portion is missing. This sample has approximately 80,000 clones, with about 85% found just once. Sample: peripheral blood. Receptors originate from a woman aged 80 or over with COVID-19, enrolled during active disease. Each CDR3 is given with its conserved first and last residue. The D gene is left open where the match is weak. Rows may omit the clone size; those that give it use once, few, many or a size class.

>-|TRBV6-5|TRBJ1-3|-|13
TGTGCCAGCAATTCCGGGGCTGGAAACACCATATATTTT
CASNSGAGNTIYF
>-|TRBV28|TRBJ2-1|-|16
TGTGCCAGCAGTTTTCCGTATACAGGGATCTACAATGAGCAGTTCTTC
CASSFPYTGIYNEQFF
>-|TRBV10-3|TRBJ2-1|TRBD2|16
TGTGCCATCAGTGAGTATTTAGCGGGGACCTCCAATGAGCAGTTCTTC
CAISEYLAGTSNEQFF
>-|TRBV10-3|TRBJ2-3|TRBD2|12
TGTGCCACCCAGACTAGCGGGAGTACGCAGTATTTT
CATQTSGSTQYF
>-|TRBV27|TRBJ2-1|-|16
TGTGCCAGCAGTCCGGTTAGCGCAGACGGAGGGAATGAGCAGTTCTTC
CASSPVSADGGNEQFF
>-|TRBV19|TRBJ2-2|-|16
TGTGCCAGTATCACGCGGGTAGCCCCGAACACCGGGGAGCTGTTTTTT
CASITRVAPNTGELFF
>few|TRBV27|TRBJ2-2|-|16
TGTGCCAGCAGCCCTACCGCAGGGTATGGCACCGGGGAGCTGTTTTTT
CASSPTAGYGTGELFF
>few|TRBV5-6|TRBJ1-5|TRBD1|15
TGTGCCGGGAGCAGAGGGGGACAGAGGGATCAGCCCCAGCATTTT
CAGSRGGQRDQPQHF
>-|TRBV2|TRBJ2-3|-|12
TGTGCCAGCAGATCATCAGGGGATACGCAGTATTTT
CASRSSGDTQYF
>-|TRBV9|TRBJ2-3|-|14
TGTGCCAGCAGCGTAGCTTCGGGAGCAGATACGCAGTATTTT
CASSVASGADTQYF
>-|TRBV12-3/TRBV12-4|TRBJ1-4|-|13
TGTGCCAGGTGGGGAGGCTCCTTCGAAAAACTGTTTTTT
CARWGGSFEKLFF
>-|TRBV5-8|TRBJ2-7|-|14
TGTGCCAGCCGCCTGGACATACGTCTCTACGAGCAGTACTTC
CASRLDIRLYEQYF
>-|TRBV29-1|TRBJ1-1|TRBD1|13
TGCAGCGTTGCCCACAGGGGATTCACTGAAGCTTTCTTT
CSVAHRGFTEAFF
>-|TRBV20-1|TRBJ2-7|-|13
TGCAGTGCTAGTCACGACAGTCTCTACGAGCAGTACTTC
CSASHDSLYEQYF
>few|TRBV27|TRBJ1-1|-|15
TGTGCCAGCATCCCGTTGATACGACAAACTCCAAAAGCTTTCTTT
CASIPLIRQTPKAFF
>-|TRBV29-1|TRBJ1-1|-|13
TGCAGCGTTGACCGACAAGTGAACACTGAAGCTTTCTTT
CSVDRQVNTEAFF
>-|TRBV12-3/TRBV12-4|TRBJ1-6|-|13
TGTGCCAGCAGTTTATCGAACAGTTCACCCCTCCACTTT
CASSLSNSSPLHF
>-|TRBV6-5|TRBJ2-7|-|14
TGTGCCAGCAGCAGACAGGGAGGACTGGTCGAGCAGTACTTC
CASSRQGGLVEQYF
>-|TRBV10-3|TRBJ2-3|TRBD2|14
TGTGCCATCTCGGGGGGGCAGGAGACAGATACGCAGTATTTT
CAISGGQETDTQYF
>-|TRBV5-1|TRBJ2-2|TRBD1|16
TGCGCCAGCAGCTTGGGGACAGGGTTTGGTGTCGGGGAGCTGTTTTTT
CASSLGTGFGVGELFF
>-|TRBV5-3|TRBJ1-2|TRBD1|13
TGTGCCAGAAGTCACGACAGGGTCTATGGCTACACCTTC
CARSHDRVYGYTF
>-|TRBV7-8|TRBJ2-1|TRBD2|14
TGTGCCAGCAGCCTGGGGGGGGATTACAATGAGCAGTTCTTC
CASSLGGDYNEQFF
>-|TRBV28|TRBJ2-3|TRBD1|17
TGTGCCAGCCGCACCTGGGAGGGGACAGGGGGGCCAGATACGCAGTATTTT
CASRTWEGTGGPDTQYF
>few|TRBV28|TRBJ2-2|-|13
TGTGCCAGCAAAATGGACAGCACCGGGGAGCTGTTTTTT
CASKMDSTGELFF
>-|TRBV6-2/TRBV6-3|TRBJ1-5|-|12
TGTGCCAGCAGTTCATCATATCAGCCCCAGCATTTT
CASSSSYQPQHF
>-|TRBV18|TRBJ1-1|TRBD1|13
TGTGCCAGCTCACCGGGACAGCTCACTGAAGCTTTCTTT
CASSPGQLTEAFF
>-|TRBV14|TRBJ2-1|TRBD2|16
TGTGCCAGCAGCCAAGATTGGGGACTAGCGGGGTCTGAGCAGTTCTTC
CASSQDWGLAGSEQFF
>-|TRBV7-3|TRBJ1-1|-|14
TGTGCCAGCAGCTTAGTCCCAGGGGAAACTGAAGCTTTCTTT
CASSLVPGETEAFF
>-|TRBV7-2|TRBJ2-6|-|15
TGTGCCAGCAGCCCCACAAGTTCTGGGGCCAACGTCCTGACTTTC
CASSPTSSGANVLTF
>-|TRBV11-2|TRBJ2-1|TRBD2|16
TGTGCCAGCAGCCCCTTAGGTGGGGGAGGGAGGAATGAGCAGTTCTTC
CASSPLGGGGRNEQFF
>-|TRBV5-1|TRBJ2-2|TRBD1|15
TGCGCCAGCAGCCCTGGACAGGGGGGGTTTGGGGAGCTGTTTTTT
CASSPGQGGFGELFF
>-|TRBV12-5|TRBJ1-5|-|12
TGTGCTAGTGGTATCGGGAATCAGCCCCAGCATTTT
CASGIGNQPQHF
>-|TRBV7-2|TRBJ2-7|TRBD1|15
TGTGCCAGCAGCGCGAACAGGGGTGCCCTCTACGAGCAGTACTTC
CASSANRGALYEQYF
>-|TRBV30|TRBJ2-7|TRBD1|13
TGTGCCTGGAAGAACAGGGGGTTATACGAGCAGTACTTC
CAWKNRGLYEQYF
>-|TRBV18|TRBJ1-1|TRBD1|14
TGTGCCAGCTCACCCGGACAGGGGGCAACTGAAGCTTTCTTT
CASSPGQGATEAFF
>-|TRBV9|TRBJ2-2|-|13
TGTGCCAGCAGCAAACTAGGATCCGGGGAGCTGTTTTTT
CASSKLGSGELFF
>-|TRBV5-6|TRBJ1-2|-|16
TGTGCCAGCAGCTTGGTGGGGGGTAGGCTCAACTATGGCTACACCTTC
CASSLVGGRLNYGYTF
>-|TRBV27|TRBJ2-6|-|15
TGTGCCACGCAGGGAACTTTCCCGGGTTCCAACGTCCTGACTTTC
CATQGTFPGSNVLTF
>-|TRBV3-1/TRBV3-2|TRBJ2-7|-|16
TGTGCCAGCAGCCAAGATAGGGTCCAGGGGCTCTACGAGCAGTACTTC
CASSQDRVQGLYEQYF
>-|TRBV18|TRBJ1-2|TRBD1|15
TGTGCCAGCTCACCATTGTCCCGGGACAGCTATGGCTACACCTTC
CASSPLSRDSYGYTF
>-|TRBV7-2|TRBJ2-5|TRBD1|15
TGTGCCAGCAGCCCCGACAGGGGGCGGCAAGAGACCCAGTACTTC
CASSPDRGRQETQYF
>-|TRBV3-1/TRBV3-2|TRBJ2-5|TRBD2|15
TGTGCCAGCAGCCAAGCACGCGGGGGGGTAGAGACCCAGTACTTC
CASSQARGGVETQYF
>-|TRBV5-4|TRBJ1-2|-|12
TGTGCCAGCAGCACGGACAGCTATGGCTACACCTTC
CASSTDSYGYTF
>few|TRBV10-3|TRBJ1-2|-|12
TGTGCCATCAGTGGCCTCCAGTATGGCTACACCTTC
CAISGLQYGYTF
>once|TRBV5-4|TRBJ1-1|-|13
TGTGCCAGCAGCTTGGTTCGGGGGGACGAGGCTTTCTTT
CASSLVRGDEAFF
>-|TRBV3-1/TRBV3-2|TRBJ2-5|-|14
TGTGCCAGCAGCCTCCACAGGGTTTGGGAGACCCAGTACTTC
CASSLHRVWETQYF
>-|TRBV9|TRBJ1-1|-|14
TGTGCCAGCAGCGTAGCTCAGGGAGGCACTGAAGCTTTCTTT
CASSVAQGGTEAFF
>-|TRBV7-2|TRBJ2-6|-|15
TGTGCCAGCAGCCTCAACAGGGCTGGGGCCAACGTCCTGACTTTC
CASSLNRAGANVLTF
>-|TRBV4-2|TRBJ2-5|TRBD2|17
TGTGCCAGCAGCCAAGTGAGCGGGGGGCCGTACCAAGAGACCCAGTACTTC
CASSQVSGGPYQETQYF
>-|TRBV27|TRBJ2-7|-|13
TGTGCCAGCAGCCGGACATTCGCCTACGAGCAGTACTTC
CASSRTFAYEQYF
>-|TRBV28|TRBJ1-2|-|14
TGTGCCAGCGGGTCGGGCGGGGCTCTCCATGGCTACACCTTC
CASGSGGALHGYTF
>-|TRBV6-1|TRBJ2-1|-|12
TGTGCCAGCAGTGACACATACAATGAGCAGTTCTTC
CASSDTYNEQFF
>few|TRBV14|TRBJ2-1|-|16
TGTGCCAGCAGCCAAGTTCCCGGGAGAGAATACAATGAGCAGTTCTTC
CASSQVPGREYNEQFF
>-|TRBV19|TRBJ2-7|TRBD1|15
TGTGCCAGTAGTATAGAAGCAGGGGGCCCCTACGAGCAGTACTTC
CASSIEAGGPYEQYF